The rows below give T cell receptor beta chains drawn from one sample of a study of blood T cell repertoires in COVID-19. Profiled with immunoSEQ multiplex PCR; TCRdb holds only in-frame clones, not every one. In the table there are some 130,000 clones, over 70% of which are singletons. Sequenced: peripheral blood. These receptors all come from an elderly man with acute or convalescent COVID-19. CDR3s leave out the opening cysteine and the closing phenylalanine or tryptophan. The D gene is left open where the match is weak.

j_call | v_call | d_call | cdr3_aa
TRBJ1-3 | TRBV3-1/TRBV3-2 | - | ASSSQVTSGNTIY
TRBJ1-3 | TRBV9 | TRBD1 | ASKTGDFDGNTIY
TRBJ1-6 | TRBV6-6 | - | ASSYTPGQNNSPLH
TRBJ2-5 | TRBV29-1 | TRBD2 | SVELGTSGYQETQY
TRBJ1-2 | TRBV12-3/TRBV12-4 | - | ASSQTVYGYT
TRBJ2-1 | TRBV11-3 | TRBD2 | ASSPGTSAGGAGNEQF
TRBJ1-3 | TRBV5-1 | - | ASSPAPGPGNTIY
TRBJ1-2 | TRBV5-4 | - | ASSLGAAQYGYT
TRBJ2-5 | TRBV5-1 | TRBD2 | ASSPDSGGHVD
TRBJ2-3 | TRBV29-1 | TRBD2 | SVGGGPLGDTQY
TRBJ1-1 | TRBV7-2 | - | ASSLVSTTNTEAF
TRBJ2-5 | TRBV6-5 | TRBD1 | ASSRDRVYETQY
TRBJ1-2 | TRBV18 | TRBD1 | ASSPGQQTNYGYT
TRBJ1-1 | TRBV29-1 | - | SVAPQGNLNTEAF
TRBJ2-3 | TRBV27 | TRBD1 | ASSLSGPHRGQDTQY
TRBJ2-6 | TRBV7-2 | - | ASSLGSSGANVLT
TRBJ2-3 | TRBV7-9 | - | ASLRSDRTSDTQY
TRBJ2-5 | TRBV5-1 | TRBD2 | ASSLALSGGRQETQY
TRBJ1-5 | TRBV25-1 | TRBD1 | ASSGGTGRNQPQH
TRBJ2-3 | TRBV5-1 | TRBD1 | ASSGGTGATDTQY
TRBJ2-5 | TRBV9 | - | ASSPSPGETQY
TRBJ1-6 | TRBV10-1 | TRBD1 | ASSETGRGPDNSPLH